The 25 T cell receptor beta chains listed next were all sequenced from one sample in a study of blood T cell repertoires in COVID-19 (dated by TCRdb to 2020 to 2022). The library came from the immunoSEQ multiplex PCR assay. Not all clones reach the TCRdb copy of this immuneACCESS table, which keeps in-frame sequences only. Checked studies attribute under half of the gap to unresolved V genes and leave the rest unexplained. The sample table records about 160,000 clones; roughly 84% of these occur just once. The ten largest clones capture about a sixth of the sample. Sequenced input: PBMCs or T cells enriched from blood (not recorded which). These receptors all stem from a man aged 55 to 69 who had recovered from COVID-19.

The chain combines TRBV19 with TRBJ2-1, with D possibly matching TRBD2 (6 bases). V gave up 6 bases and J gave up 0 bases, with 12 bases separating them. This CDR3 is built from 15 residues. Germline V CDR1 and CDR2: LNHDA, SQIVND (reference sequence). CDR3 sequence (DNA): TGTGCCAGTAGCATCAACGGGGGCTCCTACAATGAGCAGTTCTTC. This sequence encodes CASSINGGSYNEQFF.

The sample holds a few counts of this clone. This sequence joins TRBV7-8 and TRBJ1-1; D possibly corresponds to TRBD1 (6 bases). The CDR3 runs 16 residues. Deletions cut 0 bases from V and 4 bases from J, with 15 bases between. The germline V gene encodes CDR1 SGHVS and CDR2 FQNEAQ. The CDR3 sequence is CASSLAGQISSTEAFF. CDR3 coding DNA: TGTGCCAGCAGCTTAGCCGGACAGATATCAAGCACTGAAGCTTTCTTT.

The rearrangement uses TRBV7-6 and TRBJ2-1; 11 bases fit TRBD2. The CDR3 length is 18 residues. The junction had 11 bases not matched to a gene; V was cut back by 5 bases and J by 2 bases. Per germline, CDR1 SGHVS and CDR2 FNYEAQ. CDR3 coding DNA: TGTGCCAGCAGCCCTAAGACTAGCGGGATTATAACCTACAATGAGCAGTTCTTC. Encoded protein: CASSPKTSGIITYNEQFF. Full variable domain (rest looked up from reference TRBV7-6 and TRBJ2-1): GAGVSQSPRYKVTKRGQDVALRCDPISGHVSLYWYRQALGQGPEFLTYFNYEAQQDKSGLPNDRFSAERPEGSISTLTIQRTEQRDSAMYRCASSPKTSGIITYNEQFFGPGTRLTVL.

This chain connects TRBV7-9 to TRBJ2-1; no firm D call. From germline, CDR1 is SEHNR and CDR2 FQNEAQ (reference sequence). The CDR3 is 15 residues long. Trimming took off 0 bases at V and 0 bases at J, with 6 bases between the two ends. CDR3 loop: CASSLAGNSYNEQFF. DNA for the CDR3: TGTGCCAGCAGCTTAGCGGGCAACTCCTACAATGAGCAGTTCTTC.

The gene calls are TRBV2 and TRBJ2-2, with TRBD1 as a possible D gene (5 bases). The V and J ends lost 5 bases and 5 bases respectively, with 12 bases between them. The CDR3 length is 14 residues. Germline V CDR1 and CDR2: SNHLY, FYNNEI. The CDR3 sequence is CASSQVPGTGELFF. The CDR3 nucleotides are TGTGCCAGCAGTCAGGTTCCAGGGACCGGGGAGCTGTTTTTT. Full variable domain (outside the CDR3, taken from reference TRBV2 and TRBJ2-2): EPEVTQTPSHQVTQMGQEVILRCVPISNHLYFYWYRQILGQKVEFLVSFYNNEISEKSEIFDDQFSVERPDGSNFTLKIRSTKLEDSAMYFCASSQVPGTGELFFGEGSRLTVL.

The CDR3 protein is CASGSRQAYGYTF. CDR3 coding DNA: TGTGCCAGCGGTTCCCGACAGGCCTATGGCTACACCTTC. The chain couples TRBV2 to TRBJ1-2, with D perhaps matching TRBD1 (6 bases). Germline V gene sequence: CDR1 SNHLY, CDR2 FYNNEI. V lost 8 bases, J lost 4 bases, and 14 bases lay in between. The CDR3 is 13 amino acids.

This clone was detected only once. V gene TRBV7-9 combines with J gene TRBJ1-5; D gene uncertain. The CDR3 runs 14 residues. The V end was cut by 0 bases, the J end by 4 bases, with 7 bases between. Germline V lookup: CDR1 SEHNR, CDR2 FQNEAQ (reference sequence). CDR3 loop: CASSLALENQPQHF. The CDR3 bases are TGTGCCAGCAGCTTAGCGTTGGAGAATCAGCCCCAGCATTTT.

This clone showed up just once. The chain uses TRBV10-2 and TRBJ2-1; D may be TRBD1 (5 bases). CDR1 is WSHSY and CDR2 is SAAADI in the germline V gene. The CDR3 has 12 residues. The V end was cut by 6 bases, the J end by 7 bases, with 10 bases between. The CDR3 sequence: CASRVGDNEQFF. As DNA, the CDR3 is TGCGCCAGCAGGGTAGGGGATAATGAGCAGTTCTTC.

J is TRBJ2-3 and V is TRBV24-1; 16 bases agree with TRBD2. Germline CDR1 and CDR2: KGHDR and SFDVKD. Trimming removed 4 bases from V and 1 base from J; junction bases left unmatched: 10. The CDR3 has 20 amino acids. The CDR3 DNA reads TGTGCCACCAGTGAACCGCCGGGACTAGCGGGAGGGCTGCGCACAGATACGCAGTATTTT. It yields the protein CATSEPPGLAGGLRTDTQYF.

This chain connects TRBV6-5 to TRBJ2-7, with 7 bases lining up with TRBD2. J was trimmed by 4 bases and V by 5 bases; bases with no gene match: 11. CDR1 and CDR2 (germline): MNHEY, SVGAGI. The CDR3 contains 15 residues. The CDR3 coding sequence is TGTGCCAGCAGTCGAAGGGCGGCGGGAGATTACGAGCAGTACTTC. As protein: CASSRRAAGDYEQYF.

The chain recombines TRBV5-1 with TRBJ2-2, with D unclear. V was pared by 0 bases and J by 3 bases, with 15 bases between. Per the germline V gene, CDR1 is SGHRS and CDR2 is YFSETQ. CDR3 length: 17 amino acids. CDR3 sequence: CASSLARSLHDTGELFF. The CDR3 coding sequence is TGCGCCAGCAGCTTGGCGAGGTCTTTGCACGACACCGGGGAGCTGTTTTTT.

The genes are TRBV3-1 (or the pseudogene TRBV3-2) and TRBJ2-7, with 9 bases fitting TRBD2. Unmatched junction bases numbered 9, after V lost 2 bases and J lost 4 bases. The germline V gene encodes CDR1 LGHDT and CDR2 YNNKEL (reference sequence). The CDR3 totals 16 residues. CDR3 nucleotides: TGTGCCAGCAGCCAATATCCAGCGGGAGGAGGTTACGAGCAGTACTTC. Its protein product is CASSQYPAGGGYEQYF.

V is TRBV9 and J is TRBJ1-1; D may be TRBD1 (5 bases). Germline lookup yields CDR1 SGDLS and CDR2 YYNGEE. The CDR3 is 16 residues long. V was pared by 0 bases and J by 0 bases, with 12 bases between. CDR3 DNA: TGTGCCAGCAGCGTAGTTCCGGGGGTGGTGAACACTGAAGCTTTCTTT. Translated: CASSVVPGVVNTEAFF.

V and J are TRBV28 and TRBJ1-5; TRBD1 matches 8 bases. The CDR3 is 13 residues long. Trimming took 8 bases from V and 4 from J; bases not matched to a gene: 4. Germline CDR1 MDHEN, CDR2 SYDVKM. CDR3 residues: CASQGARNQPQHF. The DNA for the CDR3 is TGTGCCAGCCAGGGGGCGAGGAATCAGCCCCAGCATTTT.

V is TRBV29-1 and J is TRBJ1-4; TRBD1 is a possible D gene (6 bases). V lost 4 bases and J 2 bases, leaving 8 bases between the germline ends. Germline CDR1 reads SQVTM; CDR2 reads ANQGSEA. The CDR3 spans 13 residues. CDR3 residues: CSVGTDTNEKLFF. Written as DNA, the CDR3 is TGCAGCGTTGGGACAGATACTAATGAAAAACTGTTTTTT. The full variable domain, in which reference TRBV29-1 and TRBJ1-4 provide the parts outside the CDR3, is SAVISQKPSRDICQRGTSLTIQCQVDSQVTMMFWYRQQPGQSLTLIATANQGSEATYESGFVIDKFPISRPNLTFSTLTVSNMSPEDSSIYLCSVGTDTNEKLFFGSGTQLSVL.

The rearrangement joins TRBV9 to TRBJ1-5, with D possibly matching TRBD1 (6 bases). Germline CDR1 reads SGDLS; CDR2 reads YYNGEE. This CDR3 is built from 15 residues. V was clipped by 3 bases and J by 1 base, with 11 bases between them. The CDR3 DNA sequence: TGTGCCAGCAGCGCCACAGGGCTCAGCAATCAGCCCCAGCATTTT. It yields the protein CASSATGLSNQPQHF.

The chain recombines TRBV19 with TRBJ1-2, with D maybe TRBD1 (5 bases). CDR1 LNHDA and CDR2 SQIVND come from the germline V gene (reference sequence). V lost 3 bases and J 5 bases, leaving 10 bases between the germline ends. This CDR3 has 13 amino acids. This chain's CDR3 is CASSIREGYGYTF. The CDR3 DNA reads TGTGCCAGTAGTATCCGGGAGGGGTATGGCTACACCTTC.

The rearrangement links TRBV19 to TRBJ1-5, with 10 bases matching TRBD1. The CDR3 runs 15 residues. From germline, CDR1 is LNHDA and CDR2 SQIVND (reference sequence). J gave up 7 bases and V 5 bases, and 8 bases lay outside the gene matches. The CDR3 region is CASSFPGQGFQPQHF. Here the CDR3 DNA reads TGTGCCAGTAGTTTCCCGGGACAGGGGTTCCAGCCCCAGCATTTT. Combining the CDR3 with reference TRBV19 and TRBJ1-5 gives the whole variable domain DGGITQSPKYLFRKEGQNVTLSCEQNLNHDAMYWYRQDPGQGLRLIYYSQIVNDFQKGDIAEGYSVSREKKESFPLTVTSAQKNPTAFYLCASSFPGQGFQPQHFGDGTRLSIL.

This clone was picked up one time. This chain joins TRBV7-9 and TRBJ1-5, with D perhaps matching TRBD1 (6 bases). The CDR3 runs 14 residues. Trimming removed 6 bases at V and 3 bases at J, with 12 bases between. CDR1 and CDR2 from the germline V gene are SEHNR and FQNEAQ (reference sequence). As DNA, the CDR3 is TGTGCCAGCAGGCCTTCAGGGGCCAATCAGCCCCAGCATTTT. It is translated as CASRPSGANQPQHF.

The chain carries TRBV19 and TRBJ2-1; 10 bases fit TRBD2. Germline-derived CDR1 and CDR2 are LNHDA and SQIVND (reference sequence). This CDR3 is 14 amino acids long. With 1 base clipped from V and 8 bases from J, the junction kept 2 bases outside the gene matches. The CDR3 reads CASSIGLAGDEQFF. CDR3 DNA: TGTGCCAGTAGTATAGGTCTAGCGGGAGATGAGCAGTTCTTC. The whole variable domain, remainder taken from reference TRBV19 and TRBJ2-1, is DGGITQSPKYLFRKEGQNVTLSCEQNLNHDAMYWYRQDPGQGLRLIYYSQIVNDFQKGDIAEGYSVSREKKESFPLTVTSAQKNPTAFYLCASSIGLAGDEQFFGPGTRLTVL.

The genes are TRBV10-3 and TRBJ1-5; TRBD1 is a possible D gene (5 bases). Per germline, CDR1 ENHRY and CDR2 SYGVKD. This CDR3 contains 12 residues. Trimming took 5 bases from V and 7 from J, leaving 9 bases between them. The CDR3 is CAISRGGQPQHF. The CDR3 DNA is TGTGCCATCAGTCGGGGGGGGCAGCCCCAGCATTTT.

V usage is TRBV5-1 and J usage is TRBJ2-6; TRBD1 matches 8 bases. The junction had 6 bases not matched to a gene; V was cut back by 2 bases and J by 2 bases. Germline V lookup: CDR1 SGHRS, CDR2 YFSETQ. The CDR3 contains 17 residues. The DNA for the CDR3 is TGCGCCAGCAGCTTTTCTATACAGGGGGCTGGGGCCAACGTCCTGACTTTC. The encoded protein is CASSFSIQGAGANVLTF.

The sample holds a few counts of this clone. The chain combines TRBV7-3 with TRBJ1-2, with D tentatively TRBD1 (6 bases). The V and J ends lost 0 bases and 6 bases respectively, with 14 bases between them. Germline-derived CDR1 and CDR2 are SGHTA and FQGTGA. The CDR3 runs to 15 residues. CDR3 coding DNA: TGTGCCAGCAGCTTAACTGGCAGGGGCTTCAATGGCTACACCTTC. Protein: CASSLTGRGFNGYTF.

The chain carries TRBV7-6 and TRBJ1-1; D uncertain. This CDR3 is built from 13 residues. CDR1 and CDR2 (germline): SGHVS, FNYEAQ. The V and J ends lost 0 bases and 1 base respectively, with 3 bases between them. CDR3: CASSLARNTEAFF. The CDR3 bases are TGTGCCAGCAGCTTAGCTAGGAACACTGAAGCTTTCTTT.

The chain is built from TRBV7-2 and TRBJ2-1; possibly TRBD2 for D (6 bases). Trimming removed 3 bases at V and 6 bases at J, with 12 bases between. Germline V gene sequence: CDR1 SGHTA, CDR2 FQGNSA. This CDR3 region has 14 residues. In DNA, the CDR3 is TGTGCCAGCAGCTTTAATAGCGGTATCAATGAGCAGTTCTTC. Translation gives CASSFNSGINEQFF.